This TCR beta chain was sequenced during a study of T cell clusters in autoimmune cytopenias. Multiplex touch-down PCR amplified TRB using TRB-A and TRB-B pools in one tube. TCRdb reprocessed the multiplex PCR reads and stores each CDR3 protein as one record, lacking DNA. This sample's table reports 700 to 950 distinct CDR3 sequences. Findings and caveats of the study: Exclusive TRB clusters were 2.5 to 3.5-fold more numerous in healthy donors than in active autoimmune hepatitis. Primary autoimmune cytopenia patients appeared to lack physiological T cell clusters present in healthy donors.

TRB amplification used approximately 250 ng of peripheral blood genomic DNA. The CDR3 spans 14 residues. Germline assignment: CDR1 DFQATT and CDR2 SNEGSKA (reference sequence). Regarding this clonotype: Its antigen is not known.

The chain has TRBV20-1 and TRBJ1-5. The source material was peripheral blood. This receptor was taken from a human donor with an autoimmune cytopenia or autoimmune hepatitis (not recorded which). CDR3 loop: CSASGLGGNQPQHF.